These 8 T cell receptor beta chains came from one sample sequenced in a study of cytomegalovirus exposure and HLA in healthy donors. With 60 Vbeta and 13 Jbeta primers, the PCR was carried out. Sequencing used immunoSEQ multiplex PCR; TCRdb keeps in-frame clones, though not all of them. The sample lists roughly 150,000 clones, approximately 70% seen once, with under 2% in the top ten. The specimen was PBMCs. These receptor sequences come from a woman in her 30s in good health and CMV-seronegative.

This chain joins TRBV9 and TRBJ1-5; no firm D call. In germline, CDR1 is SGDLS, CDR2 YYNGEE. The V end was cut by 2 bases, the J end by 4 bases, with 16 bases between. The CDR3 has 16 residues. CDR3 region: CASSVLHEPFNQPQHF. The DNA of the CDR3 is TGTGCCAGCAGCGTTTTACACGAACCCTTTAATCAGCCCCAGCATTTT.

The chain combines TRBV10-3 with TRBJ2-5; TRBD1 matches at 12 bases. V gave up 8 bases and J gave up 5 bases; unmatched junction bases: 6. The CDR3 is 14 amino acids. CDR1 and CDR2 from the germline V gene are ENHRY and SYGVKD. The CDR3 DNA follows: TGTGCCATCGGGGGACAGGGGGCGAGGGAGACCCAGTACTTC. Translating it yields CAIGGQGARETQYF.

The table lists this clone with a count of one. V gene TRBV5-4 combines with J gene TRBJ1-4; 8 bases fit TRBD1. This CDR3 is 15 amino acids long. V dropped 3 bases and J dropped 7; count of bases not matched to a gene: 8. In germline, CDR1 is SGHNT, CDR2 YYREEE (reference sequence). The CDR3 protein is CASSSAGTGLEKLFF. DNA of the CDR3: TGTGCCAGCAGCTCGGCCGGGACAGGTCTTGAAAAACTGTTTTTT.

A few counts support this clone. The V gene is TRBV4-2, the J gene TRBJ1-5, with a weak D call TRBD1 (6 bases). V was pared by 0 bases and J by 5 bases, with 11 bases between. Looked up from germline, CDR1 is LGHNA and CDR2 is YNFKEQ. This CDR3 comprises 15 residues. The CDR3 DNA reads TGTGCCAGCAGCCAAGAAGGGGCAGGGGATCAGCCCCAGCATTTT. The encoded protein is CASSQEGAGDQPQHF.

The V and J genes are TRBV21-1 and TRBJ1-3; no check of the table's D call, TRBD1, against the DNA was made. TRBV21-1 is a pseudogene locus. The CDR3 totals 17 residues. This chain's CDR3 is CASSKAGTGAYGNTIYF. CDR3 in DNA: TGTGCCAGCAGCAAAGCGGGGACAGGTGCCTATGGAAACACCATATATTTT.

The V gene is TRBV28, the J gene TRBJ2-7; D is undetermined. The CDR3 has 14 residues. Germline CDR1 MDHEN, CDR2 SYDVKM. The germline V and J ends were trimmed by 6 bases and 6 bases, with 18 bases remaining between them. This CDR3 is CASSDPRPPVEQYF. The CDR3 DNA follows: TGTGCCAGCAGCGACCCGAGGCCCCCCGTCGAGCAGTACTTC.

Comment on this clone: Other DNA sequences in this specimen translate into the identical CDR3. The genes are TRBV7-3 and TRBJ2-1; weak D call: TRBD1 (5 bases). The CDR3 consists of 15 residues. Germline V gene sequence: CDR1 SGHTA, CDR2 FQGTGA. Trimming removed 6 bases from V and 0 bases from J, with 12 bases in between. The CDR3, as DNA: TGTGCCAGCAGTGCAGGGCGTAGCTCCTACAATGAGCAGTTCTTC. It is translated as CASSAGRSSYNEQFF.

This rearrangement joins TRBV5-8 to TRBJ2-5, with 7 bases lining up with TRBD1. The CDR3 covers 15 residues. Trimming removed 2 bases from V and 1 base from J; junction bases left unmatched: 5. Germline assignment: CDR1 SGHTS and CDR2 YDEGEE. In nucleotides, the CDR3 is TGTGCCAGCAGCTTCCTCGGACAGGCCCAAGAGACCCAGTACTTC. It yields the protein CASSFLGQAQETQYF.